This section outlines one TCR beta chain sequence together with its context. The source of the sample is a study of blood T cell repertoires in COVID-19. Study background: Spain, Italy and the United States supplied samples that represented acute and convalescent COVID-19.

Germline lookup yields CDR1 MNHEY and CDR2 SVGAGI. The CDR3 totals 15 residues. V was clipped by 0 bases and J by 2 bases, with 10 bases between them. TCRdb's copy holds only in-frame clones and misses some; the assay was immunoSEQ multiplex PCR. The sample records 190,000 or so clones, over 75% being singletons. The chain is built from TRBV6-5 and TRBJ1-1; maybe TRBD1 (6 bases). Sequenced: PBMCs or T cells enriched from blood (not recorded which). The sequence was collected from a man in his forties or fifties who had recovered from COVID-19. The CDR3 here is CASSYSNRDNTEAFF. In DNA, the CDR3 is TGTGCCAGCAGTTACTCGAACAGGGACAACACTGAAGCTTTCTTT.